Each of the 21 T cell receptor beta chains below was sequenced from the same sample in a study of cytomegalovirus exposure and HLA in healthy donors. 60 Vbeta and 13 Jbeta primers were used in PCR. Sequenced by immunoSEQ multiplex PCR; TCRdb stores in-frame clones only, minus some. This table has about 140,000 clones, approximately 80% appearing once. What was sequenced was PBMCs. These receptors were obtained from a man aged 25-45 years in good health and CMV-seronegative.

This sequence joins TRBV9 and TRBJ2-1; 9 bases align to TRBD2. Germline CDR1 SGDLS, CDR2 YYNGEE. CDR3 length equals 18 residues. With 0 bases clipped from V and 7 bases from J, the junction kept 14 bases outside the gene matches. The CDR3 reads CASSVAGSGREGRNEQFF. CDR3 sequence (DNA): TGTGCCAGCAGCGTAGCCGGGAGCGGGCGGGAGGGCCGAAATGAGCAGTTCTTC.

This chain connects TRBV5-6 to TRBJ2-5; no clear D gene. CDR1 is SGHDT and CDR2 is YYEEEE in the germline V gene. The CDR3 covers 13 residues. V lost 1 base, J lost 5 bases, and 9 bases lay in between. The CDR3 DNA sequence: TGTGCCAGCAGCTTGTCGGGTCGGGAGACCCAGTACTTC. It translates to CASSLSGRETQYF.

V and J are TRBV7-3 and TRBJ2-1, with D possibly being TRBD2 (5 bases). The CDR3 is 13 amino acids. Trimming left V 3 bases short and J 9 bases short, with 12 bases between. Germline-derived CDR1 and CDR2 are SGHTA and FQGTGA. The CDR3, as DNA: TGTGCCAGCAGCTTTAGCGTCCGGGCTGAGCAGTTCTTC. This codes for CASSFSVRAEQFF.

CDR3 sequence: CASSSGLVSTGELFF. For the CDR3, the DNA is TGTGCCAGCAGCTCGGGACTAGTGTCTACCGGGGAGCTGTTTTTT. V is TRBV5-4 and J is TRBJ2-2; 8 bases fit TRBD2. The V gene end was trimmed by 3 bases and the J gene end by 5 bases; junction bases not matched to a gene: 6. CDR3 length equals 15 residues. CDR1 SGHNT and CDR2 YYREEE come from the germline V gene (reference sequence).

DNA for the CDR3: TGTGCCAGCAGTTACTCGAGAACTAGCGGGAGAGATACGCAGTATTTT. Amino acids: CASSYSRTSGRDTQYF. The chain has TRBV6-5 and TRBJ2-3; 11 nucleotides line up with TRBD2. Trimming at V came to 0 bases and at J to 5 bases, leaving 4 bases not matched to a gene. CDR1 and CDR2 (germline): MNHEY, SVGAGI. This CDR3 region has 16 residues.

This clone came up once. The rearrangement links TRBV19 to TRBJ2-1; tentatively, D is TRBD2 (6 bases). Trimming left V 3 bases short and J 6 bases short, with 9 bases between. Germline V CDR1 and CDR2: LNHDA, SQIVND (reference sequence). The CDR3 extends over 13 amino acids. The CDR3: CASSITSSNEQFF. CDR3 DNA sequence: TGTGCCAGTAGTATCACTAGCTCCAATGAGCAGTTCTTC.

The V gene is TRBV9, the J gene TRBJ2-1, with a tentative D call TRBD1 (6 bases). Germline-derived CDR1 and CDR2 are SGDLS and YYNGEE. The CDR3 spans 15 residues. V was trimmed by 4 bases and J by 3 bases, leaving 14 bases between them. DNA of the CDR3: TGTGCCAGCAGCACAGGACAGAGATACTACAATGAGCAGTTCTTC. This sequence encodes CASSTGQRYYNEQFF.

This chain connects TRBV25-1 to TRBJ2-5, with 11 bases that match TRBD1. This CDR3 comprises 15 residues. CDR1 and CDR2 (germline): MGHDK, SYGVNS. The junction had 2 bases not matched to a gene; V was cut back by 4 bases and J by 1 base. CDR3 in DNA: TGTGCCAGCAGTGCGGGGACAGGGGGCCAAGAGACCCAGTACTTC. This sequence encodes CASSAGTGGQETQYF.

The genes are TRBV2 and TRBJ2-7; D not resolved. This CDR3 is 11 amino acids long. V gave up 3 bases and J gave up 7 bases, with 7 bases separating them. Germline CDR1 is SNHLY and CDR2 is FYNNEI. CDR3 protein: CASSELVEQYF. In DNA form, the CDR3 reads TGTGCCAGCAGTGAGCTAGTGGAGCAGTACTTC.

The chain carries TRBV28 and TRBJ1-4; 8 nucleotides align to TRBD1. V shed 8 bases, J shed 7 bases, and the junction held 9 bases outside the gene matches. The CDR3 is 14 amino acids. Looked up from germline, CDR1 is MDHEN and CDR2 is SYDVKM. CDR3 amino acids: CASSLQGAFEKLFF. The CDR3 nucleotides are TGTGCCAGCTCCCTCCAGGGGGCGTTTGAAAAACTGTTTTTT.

The CDR3 nucleotides read TGTGCCAGCAGTTACTCCAGGGCTAGCGGCCAAGAGACCCAGTACTTC. The encoded protein is CASSYSRASGQETQYF. V gene TRBV6-5 combines with J gene TRBJ2-5; 7 nucleotides align to TRBD2. V dropped 0 bases and J dropped 1; count of bases not matched to a gene: 5. CDR3 size: 16 residues. The germline V gene encodes CDR1 MNHEY and CDR2 SVGAGI.

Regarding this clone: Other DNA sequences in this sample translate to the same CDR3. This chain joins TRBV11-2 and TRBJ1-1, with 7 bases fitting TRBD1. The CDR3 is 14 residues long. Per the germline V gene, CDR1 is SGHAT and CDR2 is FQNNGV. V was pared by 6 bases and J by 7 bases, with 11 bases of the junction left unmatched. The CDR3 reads CASRVPGGGNEAFF. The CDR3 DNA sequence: TGTGCCAGCAGAGTTCCAGGGGGTGGTAATGAAGCTTTCTTT.

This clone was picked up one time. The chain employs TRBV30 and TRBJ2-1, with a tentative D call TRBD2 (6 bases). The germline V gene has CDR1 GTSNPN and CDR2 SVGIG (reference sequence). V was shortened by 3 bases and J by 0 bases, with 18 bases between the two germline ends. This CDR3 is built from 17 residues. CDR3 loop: CAWRLGSAGSSYNEQFF. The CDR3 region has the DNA TGTGCCTGGAGGCTGGGTTCGGCGGGGAGCTCCTACAATGAGCAGTTCTTC.

The CDR3 reads CASSRVTSGRWETQYF. CDR3 nucleotide sequence: TGTGCCAGCAGCAGGGTGACTAGCGGGAGATGGGAGACCCAGTACTTC. The chain carries TRBV5-6 and TRBJ2-5, with 12 nucleotides matching TRBD2. There are 16 residues in the CDR3. Germline CDR1 is SGHDT and CDR2 is YYEEEE. The V segment lost 4 bases and the J segment 5 bases; nucleotides outside the gene matches: 9.

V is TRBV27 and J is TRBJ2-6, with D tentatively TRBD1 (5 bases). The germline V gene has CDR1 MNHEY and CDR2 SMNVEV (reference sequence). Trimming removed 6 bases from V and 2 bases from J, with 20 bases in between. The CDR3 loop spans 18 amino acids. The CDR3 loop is CASSLSPGWDTGANVLTF. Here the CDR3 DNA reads TGTGCCAGCAGCCTCAGCCCAGGGTGGGATACTGGGGCCAACGTCCTGACTTTC.

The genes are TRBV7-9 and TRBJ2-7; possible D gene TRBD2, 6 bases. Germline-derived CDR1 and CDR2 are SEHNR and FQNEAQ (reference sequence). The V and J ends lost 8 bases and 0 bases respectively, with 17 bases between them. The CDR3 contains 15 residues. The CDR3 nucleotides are TGTGCCAGCGGCCTACTCCGGGGACTCTCCTACGAGCAGTACTTC. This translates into CASGLLRGLSYEQYF.

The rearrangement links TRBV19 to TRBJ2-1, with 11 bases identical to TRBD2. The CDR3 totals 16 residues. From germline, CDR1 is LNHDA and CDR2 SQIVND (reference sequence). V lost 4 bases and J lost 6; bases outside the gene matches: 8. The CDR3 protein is CASSKFPGLAVNEQFF. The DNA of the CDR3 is TGTGCCAGTAGTAAATTCCCGGGACTAGCGGTCAATGAGCAGTTCTTC.

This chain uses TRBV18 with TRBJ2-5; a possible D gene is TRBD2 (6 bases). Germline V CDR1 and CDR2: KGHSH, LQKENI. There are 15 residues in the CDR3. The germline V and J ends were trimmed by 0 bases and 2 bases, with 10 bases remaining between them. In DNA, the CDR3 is TGTGCCAGCTCACCACCGGGCGGGGCGCAAGAGACCCAGTACTTC. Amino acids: CASSPPGGAQETQYF.

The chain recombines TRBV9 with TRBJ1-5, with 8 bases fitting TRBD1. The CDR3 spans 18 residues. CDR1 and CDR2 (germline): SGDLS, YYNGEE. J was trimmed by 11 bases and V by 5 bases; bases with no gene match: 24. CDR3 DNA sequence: TGTGCCAGCAGAACCAAAACACGGGGCGGGGACAGGACTAGAGCCCAGCATTTT. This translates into CASRTKTRGGDRTRAQHF.

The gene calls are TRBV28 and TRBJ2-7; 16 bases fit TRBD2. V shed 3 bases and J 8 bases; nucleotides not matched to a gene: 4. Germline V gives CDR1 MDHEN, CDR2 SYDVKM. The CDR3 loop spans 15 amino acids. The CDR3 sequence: CASSLGTSGRDQQYF. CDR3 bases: TGTGCCAGCAGTTTGGGGACTAGCGGGAGGGACCAGCAGTACTTC. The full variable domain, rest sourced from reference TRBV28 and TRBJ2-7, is DVKVTQSSRYLVKRTGEKVFLECVQDMDHENMFWYRQDPGLGLRLIYFSYDVKMKEKGDIPEGYSVSREKKERFSLILESASTNQTSMYLCASSLGTSGRDQQYFGPGTRLTVT.

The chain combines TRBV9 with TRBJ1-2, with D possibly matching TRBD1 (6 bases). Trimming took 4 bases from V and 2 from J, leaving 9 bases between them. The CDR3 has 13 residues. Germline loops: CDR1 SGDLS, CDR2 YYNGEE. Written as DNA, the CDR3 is TGTGCCAGCAGCACAGGACAGAACTATGGCTACACCTTC. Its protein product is CASSTGQNYGYTF.